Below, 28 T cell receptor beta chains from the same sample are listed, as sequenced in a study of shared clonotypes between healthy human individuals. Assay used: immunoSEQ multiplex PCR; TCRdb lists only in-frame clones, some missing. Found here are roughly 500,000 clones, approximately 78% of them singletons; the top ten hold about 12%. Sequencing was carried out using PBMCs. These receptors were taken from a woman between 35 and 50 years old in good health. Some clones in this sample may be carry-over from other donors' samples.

CDR3 region: CASSLERQWRLSPYEQYF. DNA for the CDR3: TGTGCCAGCAGTTTAGAGAGACAATGGCGCCTATCTCCCTACGAGCAGTACTTC. The chain recombines TRBV27 with TRBJ2-7; D unresolved. This CDR3 has 18 amino acids. Germline V gene sequence: CDR1 MNHEY, CDR2 SMNVEV (reference sequence). The germline V and J ends were trimmed by 2 bases and 2 bases, with 22 bases remaining between them.

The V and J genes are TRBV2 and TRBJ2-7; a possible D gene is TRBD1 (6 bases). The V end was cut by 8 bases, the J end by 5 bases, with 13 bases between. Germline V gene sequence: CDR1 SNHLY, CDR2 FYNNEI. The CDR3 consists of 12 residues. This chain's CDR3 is CASLAGANEQYF. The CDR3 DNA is TGTGCCAGCTTAGCAGGGGCCAACGAGCAGTACTTC. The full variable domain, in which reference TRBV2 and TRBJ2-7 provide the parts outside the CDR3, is EPEVTQTPSHQVTQMGQEVILRCVPISNHLYFYWYRQILGQKVEFLVSFYNNEISEKSEIFDDQFSVERPDGSNFTLKIRSTKLEDSAMYFCASLAGANEQYFGPGTRLTVT.

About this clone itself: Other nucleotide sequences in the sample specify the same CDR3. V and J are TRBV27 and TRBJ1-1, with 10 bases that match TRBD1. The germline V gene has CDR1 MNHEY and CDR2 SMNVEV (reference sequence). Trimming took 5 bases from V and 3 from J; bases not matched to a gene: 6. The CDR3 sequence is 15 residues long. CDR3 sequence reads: CASSPRTGGDTEAFF. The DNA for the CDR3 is TGTGCCAGCAGTCCCAGGACAGGGGGGGACACTGAAGCTTTCTTT.

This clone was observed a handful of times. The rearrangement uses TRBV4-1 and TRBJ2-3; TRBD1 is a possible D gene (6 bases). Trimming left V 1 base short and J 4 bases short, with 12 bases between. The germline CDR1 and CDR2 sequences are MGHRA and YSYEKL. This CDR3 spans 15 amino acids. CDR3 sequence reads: CASSQGGGVADTQYF. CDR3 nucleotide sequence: TGCGCCAGCAGCCAAGGAGGGGGAGTCGCAGATACGCAGTATTTT.

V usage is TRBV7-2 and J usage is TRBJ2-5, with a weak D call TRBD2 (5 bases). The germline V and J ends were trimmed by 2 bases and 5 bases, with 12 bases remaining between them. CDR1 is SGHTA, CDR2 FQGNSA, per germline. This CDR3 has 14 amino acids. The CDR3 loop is CASSLSAGGETQYF. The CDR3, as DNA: TGTGCCAGCAGCTTATCGGCAGGCGGGGAGACCCAGTACTTC. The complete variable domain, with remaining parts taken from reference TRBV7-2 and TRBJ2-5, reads GAGVSQSPSNKVTEKGKDVELRCDPISGHTALYWYRQSLGQGLEFLIYFQGNSAPDKSGLPSDRFSAERTGGSVSTLTIQRTQQEDSAVYLCASSLSAGGETQYFGPGTRLLVL.

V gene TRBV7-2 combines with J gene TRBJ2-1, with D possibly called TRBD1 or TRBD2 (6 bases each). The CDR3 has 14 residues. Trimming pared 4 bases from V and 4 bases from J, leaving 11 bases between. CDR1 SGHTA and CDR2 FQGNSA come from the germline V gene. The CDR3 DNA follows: TGTGCCAGCAGCTCAGAGGGGGGATACAATGAGCAGTTCTTC. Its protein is CASSSEGGYNEQFF.

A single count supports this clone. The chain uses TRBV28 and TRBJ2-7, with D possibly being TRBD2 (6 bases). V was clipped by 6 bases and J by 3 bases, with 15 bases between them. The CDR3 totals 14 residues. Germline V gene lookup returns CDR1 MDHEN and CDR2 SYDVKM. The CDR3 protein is CASSQTRVLYEQYF. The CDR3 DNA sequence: TGTGCCAGCAGCCAGACTAGGGTCCTCTACGAGCAGTACTTC.

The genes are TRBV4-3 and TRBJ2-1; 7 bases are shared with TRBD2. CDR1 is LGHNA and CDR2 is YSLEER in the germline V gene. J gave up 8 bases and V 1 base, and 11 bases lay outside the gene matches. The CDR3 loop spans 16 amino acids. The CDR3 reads CASSQGGGQIGDEQFF. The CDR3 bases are TGCGCCAGCAGCCAAGGGGGGGGTCAAATAGGCGATGAGCAGTTCTTC.

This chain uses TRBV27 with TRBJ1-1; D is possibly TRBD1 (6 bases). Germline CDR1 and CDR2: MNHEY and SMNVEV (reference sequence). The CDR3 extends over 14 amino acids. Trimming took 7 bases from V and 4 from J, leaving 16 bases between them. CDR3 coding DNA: TGTGCCAGCATGACGCACAGGGTCGCCACTGAAGCTTTCTTT. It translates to CASMTHRVATEAFF.

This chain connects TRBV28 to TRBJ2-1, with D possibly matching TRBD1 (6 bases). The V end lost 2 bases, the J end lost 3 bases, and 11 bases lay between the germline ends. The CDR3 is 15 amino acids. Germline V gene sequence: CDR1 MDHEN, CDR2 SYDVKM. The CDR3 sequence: CASSLGRDNYNEQFF. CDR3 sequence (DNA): TGTGCCAGCAGTTTAGGTCGGGACAACTACAATGAGCAGTTCTTC.

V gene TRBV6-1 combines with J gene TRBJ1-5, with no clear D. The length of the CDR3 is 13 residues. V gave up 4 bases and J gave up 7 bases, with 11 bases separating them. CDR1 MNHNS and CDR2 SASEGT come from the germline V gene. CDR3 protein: CASSVAPEQPQHF. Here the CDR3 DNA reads TGTGCCAGCAGTGTAGCACCGGAGCAGCCCCAGCATTTT.

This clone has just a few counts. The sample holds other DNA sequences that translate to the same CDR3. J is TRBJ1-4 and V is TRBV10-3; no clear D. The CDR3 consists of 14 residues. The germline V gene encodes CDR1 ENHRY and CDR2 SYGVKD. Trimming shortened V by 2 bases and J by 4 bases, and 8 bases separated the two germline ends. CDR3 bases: TGTGCCATCAGTGAGAGACGGAATAATGAAAAACTGTTTTTT. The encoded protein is CAISERRNNEKLFF.

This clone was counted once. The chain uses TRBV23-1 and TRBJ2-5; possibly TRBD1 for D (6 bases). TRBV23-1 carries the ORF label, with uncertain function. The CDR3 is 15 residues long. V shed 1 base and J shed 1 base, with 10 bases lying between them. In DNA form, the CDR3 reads TGCGCCAGCAGTCAATTTGCAGGGGCCCAAGAGACCCAGTACTTC. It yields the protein CASSQFAGAQETQYF.

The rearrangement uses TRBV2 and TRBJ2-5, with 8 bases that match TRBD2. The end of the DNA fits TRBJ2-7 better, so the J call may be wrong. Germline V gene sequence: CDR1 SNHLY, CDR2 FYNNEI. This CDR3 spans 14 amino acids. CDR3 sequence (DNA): TGTGCCAGCAGTGACATCAGCGGGAGCAACGAGCAGTACTTC. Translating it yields CASSDISGSNEQYF.

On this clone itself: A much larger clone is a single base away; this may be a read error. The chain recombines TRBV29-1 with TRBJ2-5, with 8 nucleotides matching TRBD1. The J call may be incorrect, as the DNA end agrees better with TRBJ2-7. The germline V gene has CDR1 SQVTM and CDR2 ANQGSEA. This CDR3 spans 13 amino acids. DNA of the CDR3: TGCGGCGTGGCCACAGGGGGCTCCTACGAGCAGTACTTC. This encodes CGVATGGSYEQYF.

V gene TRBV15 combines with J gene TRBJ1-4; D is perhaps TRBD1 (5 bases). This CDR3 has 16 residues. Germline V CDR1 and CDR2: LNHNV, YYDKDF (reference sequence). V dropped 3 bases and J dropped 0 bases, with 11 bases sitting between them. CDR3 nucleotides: TGTGCCACCAGCAGGGGACGTTACCCAACTAATGAAAAACTGTTTTTT. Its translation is CATSRGRYPTNEKLFF.

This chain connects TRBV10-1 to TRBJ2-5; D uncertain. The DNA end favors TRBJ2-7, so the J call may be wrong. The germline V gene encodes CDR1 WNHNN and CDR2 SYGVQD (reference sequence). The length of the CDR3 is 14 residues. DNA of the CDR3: TGCGCCAGCAGTGAGTCTTTGGAGTATGGCGAGCAGTACTTC. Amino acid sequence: CASSESLEYGEQYF.

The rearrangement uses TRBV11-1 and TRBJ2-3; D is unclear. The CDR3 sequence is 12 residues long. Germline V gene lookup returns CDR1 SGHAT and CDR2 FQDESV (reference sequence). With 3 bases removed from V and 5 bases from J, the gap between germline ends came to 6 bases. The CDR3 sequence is CASSFSEDTQYF. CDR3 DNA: TGTGCCAGCAGCTTTTCCGAAGATACGCAGTATTTT.

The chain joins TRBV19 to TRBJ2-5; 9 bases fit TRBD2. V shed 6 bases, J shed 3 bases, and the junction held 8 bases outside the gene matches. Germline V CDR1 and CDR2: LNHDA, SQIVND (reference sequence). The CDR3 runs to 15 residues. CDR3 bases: TGTGCCAGTAGGCGACGGGGACTAGCCGAAGAGACCCAGTACTTC. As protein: CASRRRGLAEETQYF.

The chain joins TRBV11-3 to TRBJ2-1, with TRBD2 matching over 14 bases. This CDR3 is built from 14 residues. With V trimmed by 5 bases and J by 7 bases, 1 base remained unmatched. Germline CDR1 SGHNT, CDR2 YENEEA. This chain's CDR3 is CASSGLAGGNEQFF. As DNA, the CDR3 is TGTGCCAGCAGCGGACTAGCGGGAGGTAATGAGCAGTTCTTC.

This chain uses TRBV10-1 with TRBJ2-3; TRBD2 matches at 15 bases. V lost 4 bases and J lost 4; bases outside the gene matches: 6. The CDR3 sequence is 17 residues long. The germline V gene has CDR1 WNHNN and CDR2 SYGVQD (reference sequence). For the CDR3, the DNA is TGCGCCAGCAGTGGGTCCGGACTAGCGGGAGGGCCAGATACGCAGTATTTT. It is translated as CASSGSGLAGGPDTQYF.

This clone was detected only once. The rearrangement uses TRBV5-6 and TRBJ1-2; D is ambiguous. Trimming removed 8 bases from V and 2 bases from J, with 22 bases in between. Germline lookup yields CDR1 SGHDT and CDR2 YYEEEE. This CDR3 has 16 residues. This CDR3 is CASQYTKGKINYGYTF. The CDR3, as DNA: TGTGCCAGTCAATACACGAAAGGGAAGATCAACTATGGCTACACCTTC. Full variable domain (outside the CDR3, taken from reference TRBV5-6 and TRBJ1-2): DAGVTQSPTHLIKTRGQQVTLRCSPKSGHDTVSWYQQALGQGPQFIFQYYEEEERQRGNFPDRFSGHQFPNYSSELNVNALLLGDSALYLCASQYTKGKINYGYTFGSGTRLTVV.

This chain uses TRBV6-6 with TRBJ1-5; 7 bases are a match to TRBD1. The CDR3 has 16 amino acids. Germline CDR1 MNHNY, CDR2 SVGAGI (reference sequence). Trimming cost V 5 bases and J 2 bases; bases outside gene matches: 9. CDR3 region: CASSNWDSRGNQPQHF. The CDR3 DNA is TGTGCCAGCAGTAACTGGGACAGCCGGGGCAATCAGCCCCAGCATTTT.

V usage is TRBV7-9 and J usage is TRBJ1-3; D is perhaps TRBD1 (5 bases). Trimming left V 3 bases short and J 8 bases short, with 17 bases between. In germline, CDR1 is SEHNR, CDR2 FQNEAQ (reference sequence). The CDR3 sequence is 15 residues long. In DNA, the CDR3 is TGTGCCAGCAGCTTCGGAACCGGGACTGAGTACACCATATATTTT. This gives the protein CASSFGTGTEYTIYF.

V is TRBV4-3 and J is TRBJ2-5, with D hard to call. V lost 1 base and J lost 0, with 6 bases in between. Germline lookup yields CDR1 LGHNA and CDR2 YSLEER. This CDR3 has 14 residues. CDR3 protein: CASSQGVHQETQYF. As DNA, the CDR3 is TGCGCCAGCAGCCAAGGGGTGCACCAAGAGACCCAGTACTTC.

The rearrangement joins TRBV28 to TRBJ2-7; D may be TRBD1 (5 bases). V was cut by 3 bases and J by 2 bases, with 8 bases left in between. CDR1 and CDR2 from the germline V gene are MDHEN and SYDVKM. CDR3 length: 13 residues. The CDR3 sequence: CASSLGHTYEQYF. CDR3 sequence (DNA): TGTGCCAGCAGTTTGGGGCACACCTACGAGCAGTACTTC. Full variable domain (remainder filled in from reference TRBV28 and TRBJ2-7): DVKVTQSSRYLVKRTGEKVFLECVQDMDHENMFWYRQDPGLGLRLIYFSYDVKMKEKGDIPEGYSVSREKKERFSLILESASTNQTSMYLCASSLGHTYEQYFGPGTRLTVT.

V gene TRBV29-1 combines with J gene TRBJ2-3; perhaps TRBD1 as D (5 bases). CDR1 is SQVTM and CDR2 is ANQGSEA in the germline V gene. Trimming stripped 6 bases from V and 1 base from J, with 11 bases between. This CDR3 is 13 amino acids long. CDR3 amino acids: CSVSLTGTDTQYF. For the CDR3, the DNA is TGCAGCGTATCGTTGACAGGCACAGATACGCAGTATTTT.

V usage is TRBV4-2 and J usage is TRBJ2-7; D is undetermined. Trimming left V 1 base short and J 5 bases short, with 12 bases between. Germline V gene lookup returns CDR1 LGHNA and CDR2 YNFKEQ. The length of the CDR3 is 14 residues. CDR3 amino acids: CASSQGGPAHEQYF. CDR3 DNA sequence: TGTGCCAGCAGCCAAGGCGGCCCAGCGCACGAGCAGTACTTC.